This T cell receptor (beta chain) comes out of a study of cytomegalovirus exposure and HLA in healthy donors. Vbeta (60) and Jbeta (13) primers were used in the PCR. Generated by immunoSEQ multiplex PCR, the TCRdb table keeps only in-frame clones and is missing some. The sample shows approximately 54,000 clones, approximately 81% of them seen only once. Sequencing was performed on PBMCs. The clonotype was recovered from a woman aged 18-35 years in good health and CMV-seronegative.

Here the CDR3 DNA reads TGTGCCAGCAGCTTTGGTGGCCCCATGACTAGCGGGACTTACAATGAGCAGTTCTTC. Residues: CASSFGGPMTSGTYNEQFF. This rearrangement joins TRBV5-4 to TRBJ2-1, with TRBD2 matching over 11 bases. Per the germline V gene, CDR1 is SGHNT and CDR2 is YYREEE (reference sequence). V lost 2 bases and J lost 4; bases outside the gene matches: 14. CDR3 length: 19 residues.